Described below is a single TCR beta chain sequence and its context. Its antigen is currently unknown. Measured with immunoSEQ multiplex PCR; TCRdb has only the in-frame clones, and not every one. This sample has 150,000 to 200,000 clones, with 70% to 90% found just once. CDR1 and CDR2 (germline): SGHRS, YFSETQ. The CDR3 is 13 residues long. The V segment lost 4 bases and the J segment 3 bases; nucleotides outside the gene matches: 3. This specimen belongs to a study of T cell responses to AZD1222 COVID-19 vaccine. Notes on the study in general: It was only a handful of AZD1222 recipients who were seropositive at baseline. None of the repertoires were sampled until the peak T cell response had passed.

The sequence was collected from an adult in good health. The sequences come from peripheral blood, collected on day 0 of AZD1222 vaccination. The gene calls are TRBV5-1 and TRBJ2-7, with 8 bases identical to TRBD1. The CDR3 nucleotides are TGCGCCAGCAGCGTTGGGACAGGCTACGAGCAGTACTTC. Amino acids: CASSVGTGYEQYF.